The count of the clone carrying this T cell receptor (beta chain) is one. Its specificity is unknown. This sample stems from a study of T cells in Graves' hyperthyroidism and ophthalmopathy. Study outcomes and limitations: The blood repertoire included most of the expanded thyroid clonotypes above 0.001.

CDR3 size: 13 residues. The germline gives CDR1 LGHNT, CDR2 FRNRAP. Trimming removed 0 bases from V and 9 bases from J, with 9 bases in between. Researchers amplified the TCR beta CDR3 regions from RNA transcripts. During a first-round RT-PCR of the TCR CDR3, the HTBI primer set was used. TCRdb called the multiplex PCR reads again in MiXCR, with one record for every CDR3 protein. The data contain roughly 500,000 distinct CDR3 sequences, roughly 50% of them singletons. The chain combines TRBV12-5 with TRBJ1-3; unclear D gene. The sequencing input was peripheral blood or thyroid tissue (not recorded which). This TCR derives from an adult woman with Graves' disease, either hyperthyroidism or ophthalmopathy (not recorded which). CDR3 bases: TGTGCTAGTGGTTTGGTACCTGGAGGCACCATATATTTT. As protein: CASGLVPGGTIYF. Combining the CDR3 with reference TRBV12-5 and TRBJ1-3 gives the whole variable domain DARVTQTPRHKVTEMGQEVTMRCQPILGHNTVFWYRQTMMQGLELLAYFRNRAPLDDSGMPKDRFSAEMPDATLATLKIQPSEPRDSAVYFCASGLVPGGTIYFGEGSWLTVV.